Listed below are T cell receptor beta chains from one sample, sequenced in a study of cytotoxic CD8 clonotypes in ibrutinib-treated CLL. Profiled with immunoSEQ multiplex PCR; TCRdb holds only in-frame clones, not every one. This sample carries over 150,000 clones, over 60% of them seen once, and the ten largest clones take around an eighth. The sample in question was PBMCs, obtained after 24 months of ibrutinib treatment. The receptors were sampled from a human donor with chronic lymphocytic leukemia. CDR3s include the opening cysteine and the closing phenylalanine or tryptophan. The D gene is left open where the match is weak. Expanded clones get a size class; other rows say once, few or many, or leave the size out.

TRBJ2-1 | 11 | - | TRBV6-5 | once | CASSSGLQWFF | TGTGCCAGCAGTTCTGGGTTACAGTGGTTCTTC
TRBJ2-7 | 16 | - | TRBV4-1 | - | CASSQGSGSRAYEQYF | TGCGCCAGCAGCCAAGGTTCGGGGAGTAGGGCCTACGAGCAGTACTTC
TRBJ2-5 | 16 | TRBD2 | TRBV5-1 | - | CASSLALAGTKETQYF | TGCGCCAGCAGCTTGGCTTTAGCGGGAACAAAAGAGACCCAGTACTTC
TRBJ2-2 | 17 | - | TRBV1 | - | CTSSPGTSGRNTGELFF | TGCACCAGCAGCCCTGGGACTAGCGGGAGAAACACCGGGGAGCTGTTTTTT
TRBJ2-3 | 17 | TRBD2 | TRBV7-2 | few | CASSFSLAGVITDTQYF | TGTGCCAGCAGCTTTAGTCTAGCGGGAGTTATCACAGATACGCAGTATTTT
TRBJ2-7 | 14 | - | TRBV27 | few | CASSLGGRHYEQYF | TGTGCCAGCAGTTTAGGAGGCAGACACTACGAGCAGTACTTC
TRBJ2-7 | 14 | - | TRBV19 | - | CASTGTRNSYEQYF | TGTGCCAGCACCGGGACCCGCAACTCCTACGAGCAGTACTTC
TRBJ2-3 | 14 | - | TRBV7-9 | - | CASSRQIPTDTQYF | TGTGCCAGCAGCCGACAGATACCTACGGATACGCAGTATTTT
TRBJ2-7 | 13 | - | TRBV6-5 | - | CASSYSTAYEQYF | TGTGCCAGCAGTTACTCAACCGCCTACGAGCAGTACTTC
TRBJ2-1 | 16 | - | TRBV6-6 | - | CASSSSRQGSYNEQFF | TGTGCCAGCAGTTCATCCCGCCAGGGCTCCTACAATGAGCAGTTCTTC